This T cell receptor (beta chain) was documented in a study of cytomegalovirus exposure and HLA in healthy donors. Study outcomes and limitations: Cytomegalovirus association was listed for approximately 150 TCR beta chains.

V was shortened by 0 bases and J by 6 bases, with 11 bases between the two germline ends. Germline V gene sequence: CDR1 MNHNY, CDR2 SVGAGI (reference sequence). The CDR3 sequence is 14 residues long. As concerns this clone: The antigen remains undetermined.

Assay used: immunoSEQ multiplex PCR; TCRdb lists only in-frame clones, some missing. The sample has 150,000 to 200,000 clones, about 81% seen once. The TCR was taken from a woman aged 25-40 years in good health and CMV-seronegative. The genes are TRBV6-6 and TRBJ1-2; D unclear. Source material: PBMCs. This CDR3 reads CASSYSSSEDGYTF. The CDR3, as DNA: TGTGCCAGCAGTTACTCGTCCTCCGAGGATGGCTACACCTTC.